This TCR beta chain came from a study of cytomegalovirus exposure and HLA in healthy donors. Turning to the study itself: A prior study identified 117 million unique TCR beta sequences from 200 million or so T cells. Study observations and caveats: A previous analysis found most TCR beta V segments productive roughly 87% or roughly 30% of the time.

A remark on this clone: No antigen is known for it.

The V gene lost 3 bases and the J gene lost 7 bases, with 18 bases spanning the gap. This CDR3 has 16 residues. CDR1 and CDR2 (germline): SGHTA, FQGNSA. Though nominally healthy at sampling, donors likely had unrecorded immune exposures. The PCR ran on 60 Vbeta and 13 Jbeta primers. Measured with immunoSEQ multiplex PCR; TCRdb has only the in-frame clones, and not every one. The sample contains around 95,000 clones, about 75% of which appear only once. The rearrangement links TRBV7-2 to TRBJ2-2; weak D call: TRBD1 (6 bases). The source material was PBMCs. The TCR was taken from a man aged 30 to 39 in good health and CMV-seropositive. As DNA, the CDR3 is TGTGCCAGCAGCTTCCTGGGGGCGACAAATATCGGGGAGCTGTTTTTT. This codes for CASSFLGATNIGELFF. The full variable domain, with the rest looked up from reference TRBV7-2 and TRBJ2-2, is GAGVSQSPSNKVTEKGKDVELRCDPISGHTALYWYRQSLGQGLEFLIYFQGNSAPDKSGLPSDRFSAERTGGSVSTLTIQRTQQEDSAVYLCASSFLGATNIGELFFGEGSRLTVL.